These T cell receptor beta chains were read from a single sample in a study of cytomegalovirus exposure and HLA in healthy donors. Produced via immunoSEQ multiplex PCR; TCRdb's table is partial and in-frame only. The table has roughly 100,000 clones, around 75% seen once. The sequenced sample consisted of PBMCs. The receptor source for this set is a male donor in good health and CMV-seropositive. Each CDR3 is given with its conserved first and last residue. The D gene is left open where the match is weak. Clone size is given for some rows only: seen once, a few or many times, or a class if the clone is expanded.

v_gene	d_gene	j_gene	abundance	CDR3nt	CDR3aa
TRBV7-2	-	TRBJ1-2	-	TGTGCCAGCAGCTTATCCCCCGGGGATGGCTACACCTTC	CASSLSPGDGYTF
TRBV7-2	-	TRBJ2-1	few	TGTGCCAGCAGCTTAGCGGGGTGGGACAAGCAGTTCTTC	CASSLAGWDKQFF
TRBV7-2	-	TRBJ2-7	-	TGTGCCAGCAGCTTAGCCGGCAGGGGGGTTTCGGGCGAGCAGTACTTC	CASSLAGRGVSGEQYF
TRBV10-3	-	TRBJ2-1	-	TGTGCCATCGCGGCTCTCGATGAGCAGTTCTTC	CAIAALDEQFF
TRBV11-2	TRBD1	TRBJ1-3	few	TGTGCCAGCAGCTTGGGACAGGGGGCGCATGGAAACACCATATATTTT	CASSLGQGAHGNTIYF
TRBV5-1	TRBD1	TRBJ1-6	-	TGCGCCAGCAGCTCGGACGTCGGACAGGTCGGGTATTCACCCCTCCACTTT	CASSSDVGQVGYSPLHF
TRBV20-1	-	TRBJ1-5	-	TGCAGTGCTAACGAGGGTCGGCCCCAGCATTTT	CSANEGRPQHF
TRBV20-1	-	TRBJ1-1	-	TGCAGTACGGGACAGAACACTGAAGCTTTCTTT	CSTGQNTEAFF
TRBV5-4	TRBD1	TRBJ2-7	-	TGTGCCAGCAGCAGGCCAGGGGGCGAGCAGTACTTC	CASSRPGGEQYF
TRBV2	TRBD2	TRBJ2-7	-	TGTGCCAGCAGTGAAGGCCCTAGCGGGATGATCTACGAGCAGTACTTC	CASSEGPSGMIYEQYF
TRBV10-3	TRBD1	TRBJ1-2	-	TGTGCCATCCGAAAAAGGGAAGGGGGCGATGGCTACACCTTC	CAIRKREGGDGYTF
TRBV4-3	-	TRBJ1-1	few	TGCGCCAGCAGCCGAGCTGATGCGAACACTGAAGCTTTCTTT	CASSRADANTEAFF
TRBV27	TRBD1	TRBJ1-5	-	TGTGCCAGCAGTTTTTCCCGACAGGGCGGCAATCAGCCCCAGCATTTT	CASSFSRQGGNQPQHF
TRBV4-1	-	TRBJ2-7	-	TGCGCCAGCGGAAACGGCGGTAGCTCCTACGAGCAGTACTTC	CASGNGGSSYEQYF
TRBV4-2	TRBD2	TRBJ2-2	once	TGTGCCAGCAGCCAGCCGACTGGGGGACTAGGGAACACCGGGGAGCTGTTTTTT	CASSQPTGGLGNTGELFF
TRBV27	-	TRBJ2-3	-	TGTGCCAGCAGTCCCCGTCGCGACAGACGCACAGATACGCAGTATTTT	CASSPRRDRRTDTQYF